This T cell receptor (beta chain) was recorded in a study of cytomegalovirus exposure and HLA in healthy donors (dated by TCRdb to the late 2010s). Broadly, across the study: In an earlier analysis of several hundred of the donors, about 270 Gb of sequence data and 90 million to 120 million unique TCR beta sequences from about 190 million T cells were reported. Approximately 310 gigabases of sequencing data and 70 million to 85 million unique TCR sequences were included in an early release covering 550 to 800 HLA-typed donors. Of the roughly 430 genotyped donors, around 81% fell in the genetic ancestry cluster associated with self-reported Caucasian donors. The aim of the study was to test whether cataloging public T cell receptors could identify signatures of past pathogen exposure. Using immunosequencing, the study profiled T cell repertoires from around 670 subjects and related those repertoires to cytomegalovirus serostatus. Besides the first cohort of around 670 subjects, a separate validation cohort made up of some 110 different subjects was used. To predict cytomegalovirus infection status, the study combined high-throughput TCR immunosequencing, statistical association of individual TCRs with disease status, and machine learning. A later analysis re-analyzed previously published TCR beta repertoires from 600 to 850 donors and added high-resolution HLA genotyping to study TCR occurrence patterns. Rather than using new phenotypic data, the later analysis identified candidate immune exposures from TCR beta sequences and from how often those sequences occurred across donors. In an earlier analysis of around 540 of the donors, high-throughput TCR beta sequencing was used to judge whether each TCR beta V gene segment behaved as functional or pseudogenic. Donor age, sex, ethnicity and CMV serostatus were collected together with the repertoire data. In a later genetic analysis, genome-wide SNP genotypes for about 55% of the roughly 700 donors were used, and that subset was treated as a discovery cohort. Every repertoire in the discovery cohort had been generated on one and the same sequencing platform. Class I and class II HLA loci were covered by the typing at four-digit resolution. The number of donors typed differed by locus, with 629-630 for A, B, C, DRB1 and DQB1, around 500 for DQA1, approximately 580 for DPA1, and about 450 for DPB1. A few DR-DQ haplotypes were handled as single units for association and clustering because linkage in the cohort was strong. Among about 390 genotyped donors of the cohort, an average of around 240,000 unique TCR beta nucleotide sequences were sequenced per donor, 15% to 20% of them non-productive. The investigation overall reported the following: CMV serostatus was the only immune exposure information available for the cohort. Several of the top co-occurrence clusters appeared to be linked to parvovirus B19, influenza, CMV and Epstein-Barr virus, according to a later analysis. Sequencing depth was assumed to be roughly uniform across donors in the presence/absence analyses, though that assumption may not hold. Some IMGT-functional V segments, including TRBV6-2 and TRBV6-3, could not be told apart with the 87-base-pair reads, so those segments were excluded. In vitro tests confirmed that three of the cytomegalovirus-associated TCR beta chains recognize cytomegalovirus antigens. Strong co-occurrence of HLA alleles, especially DR and DQ, made assigning TCR associations to individual alleles difficult. In an earlier analysis of some 500 of the donors, most TCR beta V segments were observed in productive rearrangements about 87% or about 30% of the time, broadly matching IMGT annotations. Specific HLA alleles were associated with 16,951 TCR beta sequences at a false discovery rate of 0.05 in a later analysis. The study gave a list of 150 to 200 TCR beta chains associated with cytomegalovirus. Most TCR sequences were observed very rarely across donors, whereas some public TCRs were present in many individuals. In a later genetic analysis, fewer N-insertions in productive TCRs were reported among donors in an Asian-associated ancestry cluster than the roughly 640-donor mean. The authors suggested that the approach could potentially be extended to other disease states and immunological phenotypes. A later analysis found that most CMV-associated TCR beta chains appeared HLA-restricted, with HLA associations seemingly driven largely by CMV exposure. A further reported finding was that TCR beta sequences accurately predicted the HLA-A and HLA-B alleles for most subjects in the first cohort. The cohort was sequenced for TCR beta chains only, and without alpha or paired-chain data the features that could be detected were limited. The classifier was reported to diagnose cytomegalovirus status with high specificity and sensitivity in both the original cohort and the validation cohort. In a later analysis, HLA-associated TCR beta chains were found to be more clonally expanded and to have lower generation probabilities than equally common non-associated chains. Linkage disequilibrium might explain the correlated functional status among segregating V segments, but an unknown experimental factor could not be excluded. In a later analysis, TCR association rates were found to vary across HLA loci, with the most associated TCRs seen for DRB1 alleles and the fewest for HLA-C alleles. A group of highly shared sequence variants was considered likely to be a technical artifact of the sequencing pipeline. In a later genetic analysis, a missense DCLRE1C variant was associated with V-gene and J-gene trimming of TCR beta chains, and the association was replicated in an independent cohort. About 17 rarely observed V segments, including chromosome 9 orphons, were excluded from the earlier analysis of approximately 500 of the donors because counts were too low. Because HLA typing was missing for some donors at each locus, association tests included only the typed subset.

On this clone itself: Its recognized antigen is unknown. No much larger clonotype is one base removed from it; base qualities were not supplied.

At the junction V is shortened by 6 bases and J by 8 bases; bases outside the gene matches: 7. CDR1 and CDR2, looked up from the germline V gene (reference sequence), are LNHDA and SQIVND. The CDR3 goes from the cysteine to the phenylalanine over 14 residues. The retained sequence is limited to the CDR3, 42 bases, with the frame set at the first base. Receptor libraries were prepared by the immunoSEQ multiplex PCR assay. For the multiplex PCR, a mixture combining 60 forward primers for TCR Vbeta segments and 13 reverse primers for TCR Jbeta segments was used. The CDR3 region of rearranged TCR beta genes was amplified from genomic DNA with a multiplex PCR assay. The amplified TCR beta libraries were sequenced on the Illumina HiSeq System as 87-base-pair reads. On the authors' methods: In a later analysis, about 80 million unique TCR beta chains were counted across the 690 or so repertoires, and around 10 million of these chains were shared by at least two donors. Raw reads were error-corrected and collapsed into unique sequences by a nearest-neighbor algorithm in which closely related sequences were merged to remove PCR and sequencing errors. Alignment of CDR3 sequences to IMGT reference sequences was used to assign V, D and J gene segments. Each retained sequence needed at least a six-nucleotide match to both a V gene segment and a J gene segment. A rearrangement was called productive if the CDR3 had no stop codons and remained in frame with V and J, and every other rearrangement was called non-productive. Following IMGT convention, CDR3 was defined as the stretch from the second conserved V-encoded cysteine up to the conserved J-encoded phenylalanine. The earlier analysis of around 640 of the donors excluded sequences that lacked an unambiguous match to a single V gene segment. In an earlier analysis of around 590 of the donors, a V segment was called functional when productive rearrangements were above 56.7%, and segregating when the standard deviation between donors exceeded 5%. A statistical classification framework was built for diagnosing cytomegalovirus status from the catalog of TCR beta chain sequences. A later analysis assigned V and J genes by comparing TCR nucleotide sequences with IMGT/GENE-DB human TR gene sequences. In a later analysis, CDR3 sequences and most-parsimonious VDJ recombination scenarios were assigned using the TCRdist pipeline. In a later analysis, every TCR beta chain was defined by the combination of its CDR3 amino acid sequence and its V-gene family, and reads without a unique V-gene family were dropped. To address suspected cross-contamination and a sequencing artifact, a later analysis removed 592 highly shared, low-generation-probability nucleotide sequences. In a later analysis, a clonal expansion index was calculated for each public chain from normalized within-repertoire ranks of inferred template counts. In a later analysis, generation probabilities were computed with a VDJ recombination model fitted to out-of-frame rearrangements, and the resulting probabilities were checked against IGoR. In a later analysis, hypergeometric tests were used to score TCR-TCR, TCR-HLA and TCR-CMV co-occurrence, with a repertoire-size bias correction applied to TCR pairs. In a later analysis, false discovery rates were estimated by permuting HLA or CMV assignments 20 times. In a later analysis, co-occurring TCRs were grouped with DBSCAN, and TCRdist sequence similarity was added when clustering was performed within HLA-allele-positive subsets. Co-occurrence clustering excluded repertoires with fewer than 30,000 or more than 120,000 public chains, plus five with anomalous nucleotide sharing. Drawn from immuneACCESS, this table holds only the in-frame rearrangements with V and J called that TCRdb kept. Clones are partly lost; checked studies trace under half to an unresolved V gene and leave the rest unexplained. The V and J calls and clone size are taken from that table; D and trimming were inferred from the DNA. For this sample the table gives 95,000 to 150,000 clones, of which less than 90% were detected only once. The ten top clones hold 0.24% of the sample.

In total, over 600 healthy bone marrow donors made up the cohort. At the time of sampling, all cohort members were nominally healthy, though unrecorded immune exposures were likely present. The donor tested CMV seronegative and was one of the 352 seronegative cohort members. Every donor gave a peripheral blood sample, and the peripheral blood mononuclear cells from that sample were used for TCR beta sequencing. Genomic DNA extraction from the blood cell samples was performed with the Qiagen DNeasy Blood Extraction Kit. Recombination linked TRBV19 to TRBJ2-1; TRBD2 agrees with 10 junctional bases. Sequencing was carried out using PBMCs. The TCR sequence derives from a man over 45 in good health and CMV-seronegative. At the DNA level, the sequence is TGTGCCAGTAGCTCTAGCGGGGGCTATGATGAGCAGTTCTTC. This gives the protein CASSSSGGYDEQFF.